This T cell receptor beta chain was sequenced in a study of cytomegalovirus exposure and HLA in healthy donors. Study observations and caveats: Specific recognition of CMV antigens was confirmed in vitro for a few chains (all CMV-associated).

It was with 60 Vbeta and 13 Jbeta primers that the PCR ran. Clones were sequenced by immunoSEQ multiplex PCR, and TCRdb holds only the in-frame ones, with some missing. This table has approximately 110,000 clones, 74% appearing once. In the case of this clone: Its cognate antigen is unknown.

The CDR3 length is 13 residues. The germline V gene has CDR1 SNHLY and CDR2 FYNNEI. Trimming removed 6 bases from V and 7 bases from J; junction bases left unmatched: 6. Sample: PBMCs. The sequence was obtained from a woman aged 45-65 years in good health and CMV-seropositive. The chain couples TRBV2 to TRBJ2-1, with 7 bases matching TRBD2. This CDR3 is CASRILARNEQFF. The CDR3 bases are TGTGCCAGCAGGATACTAGCGCGGAATGAGCAGTTCTTC.